The clone carrying this T cell receptor beta chain was recorded many times. Synthesis of cDNA was performed by 5'RACE using 10-nucleotide random UMIs. The output of every sequencing run, over 190 million TCR-beta sequences, came from 15-18 subjects. Using its own MiXCR run on the 5' RACE reads, TCRdb lists one record per CDR3 protein. The sample lists 30,000 to 45,000 distinct CDR3 sequences, 10% to 13% occurring once. This sample is drawn from a study of neurological immune-mediated disorders. This CDR3 has 12 amino acids. Trimming took 1 base from V and 7 from J, leaving 11 bases between them. Germline V gene data show CDR1 as DFQATT and CDR2 as SNEGSKA (reference sequence).

Source material: PBMCs. J is TRBJ2-7 and V is TRBV20-1; D possibly matches TRBD1 or TRBD2 (5 bases each). The clonotype was recovered from a woman aged 25-40 years with HTLV-1-associated myelopathy (HAM/TSP). As DNA, the CDR3 is TGCAGTGCTAGAGGGGGACCCGGGGAGCAGTACTTC. Translated, it gives CSARGGPGEQYF.